This T cell receptor beta chain came from a study of beta chain features in type 1 diabetes. The wider study: Patient and healthy donor groups were alike in age, gender and cell yields.

Of the isolated RNA, all was reverse transcribed, and so the sequenced material was expressed TCRB transcripts. Data came from immunoSEQ multiplex PCR; TCRdb stores just in-frame clones and leaves some out. The sample yields about 140,000 clones, roughly 9.3% seen once. Study results and limitations: Compared with healthy donors, patients appeared to share more similar naive, central memory and regulatory TCRB repertoires. Moderate yet significant TCRB CDR3 shortening was seen in Type 1 diabetes patients in all four CD4+ subsets. Cells carrying high TCR expression could end up over-represented when cDNA is sequenced.

The germline V gene has CDR1 SGHTA and CDR2 FQGNSA. V was clipped by 1 base and J by 3 bases, with 10 bases between them. The CDR3 runs 15 residues. This clone was seen a few times. Antigen specificity is unknown. The sequence came from a middle-aged woman in good health. The chain has TRBV7-2 and TRBJ2-1; D is possibly TRBD2 (6 bases). The sample taken for sequencing was central memory CD4+ T cells from blood. In DNA form, the CDR3 reads TGTGCCAGCAGCTTAGGCGGGGAGCTCTACAATGAGCAGTTCTTC. This translates into CASSLGGELYNEQFF. Drawing the rest from reference TRBV7-2 and TRBJ2-1, the complete variable domain is GAGVSQSPSNKVTEKGKDVELRCDPISGHTALYWYRQSLGQGLEFLIYFQGNSAPDKSGLPSDRFSAERTGGSVSTLTIQRTQQEDSAVYLCASSLGGELYNEQFFGPGTRLTVL.